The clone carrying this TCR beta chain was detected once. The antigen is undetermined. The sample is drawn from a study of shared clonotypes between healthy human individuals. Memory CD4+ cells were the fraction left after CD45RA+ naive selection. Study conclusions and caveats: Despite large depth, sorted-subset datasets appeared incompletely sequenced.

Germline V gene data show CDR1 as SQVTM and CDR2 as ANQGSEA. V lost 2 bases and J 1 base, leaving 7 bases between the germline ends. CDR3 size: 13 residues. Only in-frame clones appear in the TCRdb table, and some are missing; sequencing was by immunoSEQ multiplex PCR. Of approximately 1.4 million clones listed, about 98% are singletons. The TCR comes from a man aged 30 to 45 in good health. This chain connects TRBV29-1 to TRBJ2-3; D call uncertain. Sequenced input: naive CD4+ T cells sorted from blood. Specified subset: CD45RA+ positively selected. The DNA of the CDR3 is TGCAGCGTTGAACTCCAGGGCACAGATACGCAGTATTTT. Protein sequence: CSVELQGTDTQYF.